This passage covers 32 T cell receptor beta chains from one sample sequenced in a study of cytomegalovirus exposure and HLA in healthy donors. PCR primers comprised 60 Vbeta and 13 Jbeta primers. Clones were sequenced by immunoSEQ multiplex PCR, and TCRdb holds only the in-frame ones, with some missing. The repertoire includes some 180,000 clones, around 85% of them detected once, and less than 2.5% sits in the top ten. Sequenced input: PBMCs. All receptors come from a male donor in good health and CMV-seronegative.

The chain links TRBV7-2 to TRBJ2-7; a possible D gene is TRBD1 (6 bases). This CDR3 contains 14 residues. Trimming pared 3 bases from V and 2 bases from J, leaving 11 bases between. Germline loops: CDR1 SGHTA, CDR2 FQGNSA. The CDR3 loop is CASSFNTGPYEQYF. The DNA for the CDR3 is TGTGCCAGCAGCTTTAACACAGGGCCCTACGAGCAGTACTTC.

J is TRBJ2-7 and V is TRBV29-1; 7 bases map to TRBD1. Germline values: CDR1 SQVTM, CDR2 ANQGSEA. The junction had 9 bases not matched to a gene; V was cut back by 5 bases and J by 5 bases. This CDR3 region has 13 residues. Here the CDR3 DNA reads TGCAGCGTTAGATCAGGGGGTCCCCACGAGCAGTACTTC. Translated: CSVRSGGPHEQYF.

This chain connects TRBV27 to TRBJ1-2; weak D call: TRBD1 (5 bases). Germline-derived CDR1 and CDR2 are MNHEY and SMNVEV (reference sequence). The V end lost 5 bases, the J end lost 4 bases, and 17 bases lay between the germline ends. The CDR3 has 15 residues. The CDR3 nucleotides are TGTGCCAGCAGTCTCATGGGGGTGGAGGGCTATGGCTACACCTTC. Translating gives CASSLMGVEGYGYTF.

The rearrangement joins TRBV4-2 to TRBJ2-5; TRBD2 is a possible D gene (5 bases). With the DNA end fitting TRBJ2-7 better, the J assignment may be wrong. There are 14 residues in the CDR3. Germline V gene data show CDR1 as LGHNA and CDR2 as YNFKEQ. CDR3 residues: CASSHLAGEYEQYF. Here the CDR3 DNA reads TGTGCCAGCAGCCACTTGGCGGGCGAGTACGAGCAGTACTTC.

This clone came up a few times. The CDR3 spells CASSWDRAALTTNEKLFF. The CDR3 DNA sequence: TGTGCCAGCAGCTGGGACAGGGCTGCCCTTACAACTAATGAAAAACTGTTTTTT. J is TRBJ1-4 and V is TRBV7-9, with 9 bases identical to TRBD1. Germline V gene sequence: CDR1 SEHNR, CDR2 FQNEAQ (reference sequence). V dropped 4 bases and J dropped 0; count of bases not matched to a gene: 9. The CDR3 runs 18 residues.

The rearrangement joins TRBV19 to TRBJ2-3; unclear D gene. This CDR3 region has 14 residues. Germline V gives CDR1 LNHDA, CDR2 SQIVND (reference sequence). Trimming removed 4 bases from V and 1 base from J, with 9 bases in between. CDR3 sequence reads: CASSNAARTDTQYF. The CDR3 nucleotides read TGTGCCAGTAGTAATGCGGCCCGCACAGATACGCAGTATTTT.

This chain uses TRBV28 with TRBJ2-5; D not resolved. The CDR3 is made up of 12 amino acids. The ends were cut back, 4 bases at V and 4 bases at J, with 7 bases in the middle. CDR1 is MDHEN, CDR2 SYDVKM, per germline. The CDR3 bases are TGTGCCAGCAGTTCGGTGCTAGAGACCCAGTACTTC. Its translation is CASSSVLETQYF. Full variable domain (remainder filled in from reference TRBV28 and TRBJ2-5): DVKVTQSSRYLVKRTGEKVFLECVQDMDHENMFWYRQDPGLGLRLIYFSYDVKMKEKGDIPEGYSVSREKKERFSLILESASTNQTSMYLCASSSVLETQYFGPGTRLLVL.

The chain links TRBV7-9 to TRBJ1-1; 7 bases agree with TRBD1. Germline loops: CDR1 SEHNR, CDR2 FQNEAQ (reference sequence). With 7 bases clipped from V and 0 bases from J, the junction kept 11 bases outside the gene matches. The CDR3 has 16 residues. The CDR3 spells CASKIGETGMNTEAFF. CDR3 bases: TGTGCCAGCAAAATAGGGGAGACAGGGATGAACACTGAAGCTTTCTTT. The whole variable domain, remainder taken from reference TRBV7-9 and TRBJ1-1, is DTGVSQNPRHKITKRGQNVTFRCDPISEHNRLYWYRQTLGQGPEFLTYFQNEAQLEKSRLLSDRFSAERPKGSFSTLEIQRTEQGDSAMYLCASKIGETGMNTEAFFGQGTRLTVV.

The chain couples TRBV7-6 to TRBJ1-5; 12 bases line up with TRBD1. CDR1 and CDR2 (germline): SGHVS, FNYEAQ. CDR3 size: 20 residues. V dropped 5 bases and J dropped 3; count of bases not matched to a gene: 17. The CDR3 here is CASSPGTGGDRPYNNQPQHF. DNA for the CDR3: TGTGCCAGCAGCCCCGGGACAGGGGGCGATAGGCCTTATAACAATCAGCCCCAGCATTTT.

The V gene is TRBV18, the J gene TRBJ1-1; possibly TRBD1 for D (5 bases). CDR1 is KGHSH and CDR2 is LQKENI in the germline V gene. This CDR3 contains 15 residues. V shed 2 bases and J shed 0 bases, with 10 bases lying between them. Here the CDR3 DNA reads TGTGCCAGCTCACCAGTAGCAGGGATGAACACTGAAGCTTTCTTT. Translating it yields CASSPVAGMNTEAFF.

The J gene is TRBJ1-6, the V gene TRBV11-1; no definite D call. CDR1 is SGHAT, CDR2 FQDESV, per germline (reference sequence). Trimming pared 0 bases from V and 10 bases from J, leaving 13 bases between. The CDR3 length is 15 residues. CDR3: CASSLAIRDGSPLHF. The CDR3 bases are TGTGCCAGCAGCTTAGCTATCCGGGATGGCTCACCCCTCCACTTT.

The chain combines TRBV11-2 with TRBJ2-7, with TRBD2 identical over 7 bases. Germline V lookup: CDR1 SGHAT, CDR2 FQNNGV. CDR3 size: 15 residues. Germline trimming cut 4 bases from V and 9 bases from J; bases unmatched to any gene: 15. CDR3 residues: CASSSGGWGPLGQYF. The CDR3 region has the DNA TGTGCCAGCAGCTCGGGGGGTTGGGGCCCGCTCGGGCAGTACTTC.

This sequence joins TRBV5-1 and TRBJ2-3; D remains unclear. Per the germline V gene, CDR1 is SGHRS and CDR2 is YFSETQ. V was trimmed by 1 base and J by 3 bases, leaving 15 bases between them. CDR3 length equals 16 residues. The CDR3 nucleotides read TGCGCCAGCAGCTTGCCGGCTTCCGAGAGGACAGATACGCAGTATTTT. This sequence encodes CASSLPASERTDTQYF.

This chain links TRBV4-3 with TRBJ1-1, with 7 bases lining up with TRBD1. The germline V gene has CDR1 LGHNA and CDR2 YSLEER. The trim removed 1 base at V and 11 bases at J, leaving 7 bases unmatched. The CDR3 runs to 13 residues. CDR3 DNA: TGCGCCAGCAGCCAAGGGAACAGGGGCGGCGCTTTCTTT. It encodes CASSQGNRGGAFF.

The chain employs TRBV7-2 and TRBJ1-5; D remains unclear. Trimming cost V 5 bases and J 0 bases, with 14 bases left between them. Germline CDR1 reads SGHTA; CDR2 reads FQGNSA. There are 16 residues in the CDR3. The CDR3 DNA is TGTGCCAGCAGCCTGGGTTGGGAGTATAGCAATCAGCCCCAGCATTTT. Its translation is CASSLGWEYSNQPQHF.

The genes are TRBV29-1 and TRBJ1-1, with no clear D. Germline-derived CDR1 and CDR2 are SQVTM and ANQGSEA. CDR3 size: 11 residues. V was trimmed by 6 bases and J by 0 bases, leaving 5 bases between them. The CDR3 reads CSVTVNTEAFF. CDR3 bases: TGCAGCGTAACAGTGAACACTGAAGCTTTCTTT.

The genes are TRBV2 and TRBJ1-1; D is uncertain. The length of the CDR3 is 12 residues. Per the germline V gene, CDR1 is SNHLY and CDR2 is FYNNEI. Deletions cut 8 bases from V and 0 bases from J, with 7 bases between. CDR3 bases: TGTGCCAGCGTAAACATGAACACTGAAGCTTTCTTT. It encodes CASVNMNTEAFF. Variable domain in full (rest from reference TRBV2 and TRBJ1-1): EPEVTQTPSHQVTQMGQEVILRCVPISNHLYFYWYRQILGQKVEFLVSFYNNEISEKSEIFDDQFSVERPDGSNFTLKIRSTKLEDSAMYFCASVNMNTEAFFGQGTRLTVV.

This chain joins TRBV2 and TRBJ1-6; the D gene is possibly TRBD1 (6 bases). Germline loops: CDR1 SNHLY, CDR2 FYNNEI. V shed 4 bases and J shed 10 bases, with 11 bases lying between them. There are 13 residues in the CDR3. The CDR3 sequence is CASSGGGGSPLHF. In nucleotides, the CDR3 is TGTGCCAGCAGTGGAGGGGGGGGGTCACCCCTCCACTTT.

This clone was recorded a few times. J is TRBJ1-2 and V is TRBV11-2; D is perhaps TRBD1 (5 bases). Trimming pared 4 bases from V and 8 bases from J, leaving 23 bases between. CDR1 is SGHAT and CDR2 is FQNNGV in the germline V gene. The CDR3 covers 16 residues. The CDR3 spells CASSSMWQGMSRGYTF. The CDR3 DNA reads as TGTGCCAGCAGCTCTATGTGGCAGGGAATGTCTAGGGGCTACACCTTC.

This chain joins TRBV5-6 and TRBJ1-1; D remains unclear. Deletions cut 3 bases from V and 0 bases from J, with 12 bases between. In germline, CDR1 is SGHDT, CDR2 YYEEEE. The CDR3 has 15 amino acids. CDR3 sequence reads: CASSSLLRMNTEAFF. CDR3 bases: TGTGCCAGCAGCTCCCTTTTGAGGATGAACACTGAAGCTTTCTTT.

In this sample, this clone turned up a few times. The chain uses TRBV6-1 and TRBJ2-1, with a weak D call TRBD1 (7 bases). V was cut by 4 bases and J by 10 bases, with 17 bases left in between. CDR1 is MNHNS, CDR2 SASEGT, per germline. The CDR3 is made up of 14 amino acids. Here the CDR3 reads CASSVNRGGGEQFF. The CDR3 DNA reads TGTGCCAGCAGTGTGAACAGGGGAGGAGGAGAGCAGTTCTTC.

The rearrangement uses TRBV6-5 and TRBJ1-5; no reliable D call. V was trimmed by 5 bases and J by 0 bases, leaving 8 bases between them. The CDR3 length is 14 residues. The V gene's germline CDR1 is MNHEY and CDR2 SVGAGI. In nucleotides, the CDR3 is TGTGCCAGCAGTCGGTCCCCTAGCAATCAGCCCCAGCATTTT. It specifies CASSRSPSNQPQHF.

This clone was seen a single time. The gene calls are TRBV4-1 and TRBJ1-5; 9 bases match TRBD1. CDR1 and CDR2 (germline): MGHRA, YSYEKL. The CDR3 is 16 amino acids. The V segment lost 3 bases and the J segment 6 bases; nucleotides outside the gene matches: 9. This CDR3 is CASSQDPGQGSQPQHF. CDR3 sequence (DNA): TGCGCCAGCAGCCAGGATCCGGGACAGGGTTCTCAGCCCCAGCATTTT.

CDR3 bases: TGCAGCGCCTCGGAGGGTAGAGACACTGAAGCTTTCTTT. The encoded protein is CSASEGRDTEAFF. This chain links TRBV29-1 with TRBJ1-1; D call uncertain. V was trimmed by 7 bases and J by 3 bases, leaving 15 bases between them. This CDR3 region has 13 residues. CDR1 is SQVTM and CDR2 is ANQGSEA in the germline V gene.

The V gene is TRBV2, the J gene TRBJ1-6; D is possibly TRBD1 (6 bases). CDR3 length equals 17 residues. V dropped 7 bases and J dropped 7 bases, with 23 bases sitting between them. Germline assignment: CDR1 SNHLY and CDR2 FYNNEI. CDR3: CASILHRAPVGNSPLHF. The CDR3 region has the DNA TGTGCCAGCATTCTACACAGGGCCCCGGTAGGGAATTCACCCCTCCACTTT.

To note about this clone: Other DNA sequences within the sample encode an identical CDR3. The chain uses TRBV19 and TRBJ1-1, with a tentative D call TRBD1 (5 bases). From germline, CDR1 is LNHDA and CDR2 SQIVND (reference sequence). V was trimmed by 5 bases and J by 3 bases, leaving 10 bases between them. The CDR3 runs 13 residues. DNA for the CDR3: TGTGCCAGTAGTTCCACGGGGGACACTGAAGCTTTCTTT. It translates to CASSSTGDTEAFF.

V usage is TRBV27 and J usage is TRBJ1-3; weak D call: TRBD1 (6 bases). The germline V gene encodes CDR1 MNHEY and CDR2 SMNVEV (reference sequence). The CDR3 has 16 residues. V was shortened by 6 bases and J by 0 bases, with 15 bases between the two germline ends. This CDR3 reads CASSPQQGNSGNTIYF. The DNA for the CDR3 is TGTGCCAGCAGCCCTCAACAGGGCAACTCTGGAAACACCATATATTTT.

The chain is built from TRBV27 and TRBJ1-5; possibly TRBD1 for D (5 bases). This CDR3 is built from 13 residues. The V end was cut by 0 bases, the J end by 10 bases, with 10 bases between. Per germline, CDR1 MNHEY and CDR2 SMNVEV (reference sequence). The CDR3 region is CASSLSRVEPQHF. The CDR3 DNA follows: TGTGCCAGCAGTTTATCCAGGGTCGAACCCCAGCATTTT.

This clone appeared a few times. The CDR3 DNA follows: TGTGCCTGGAGCTCGGACTTAACGGAGCTCTATGGCTACACCTTC. Translated: CAWSSDLTELYGYTF. V is TRBV30 and J is TRBJ1-2; D gene uncertain. Deletions cut 3 bases from V and 4 bases from J, with 18 bases between. This CDR3 has 15 amino acids. Germline CDR1 reads GTSNPN; CDR2 reads SVGIG (reference sequence).

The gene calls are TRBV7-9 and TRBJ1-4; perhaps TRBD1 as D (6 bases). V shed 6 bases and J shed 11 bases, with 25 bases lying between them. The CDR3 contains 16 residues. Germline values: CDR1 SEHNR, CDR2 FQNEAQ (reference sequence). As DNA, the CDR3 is TGTGCCAGCAGGAAACGGGGGGGCTCGATATCGGAGAAACTGTTTTTT. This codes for CASRKRGGSISEKLFF.

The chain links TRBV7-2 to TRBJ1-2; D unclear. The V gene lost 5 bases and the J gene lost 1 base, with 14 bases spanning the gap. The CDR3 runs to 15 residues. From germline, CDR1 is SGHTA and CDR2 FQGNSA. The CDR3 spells CASSPEPGVNYGYTF. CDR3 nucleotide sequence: TGTGCCAGCAGCCCCGAACCCGGGGTTAACTATGGCTACACCTTC.

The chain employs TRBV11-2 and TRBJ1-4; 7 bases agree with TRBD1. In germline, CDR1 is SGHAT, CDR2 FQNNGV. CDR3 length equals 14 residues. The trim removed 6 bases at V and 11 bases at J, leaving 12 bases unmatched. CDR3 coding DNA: TGTGCCAGCAGTCGGGACAGCGGCTTGGGGAAACTGTTTTTT. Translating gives CASSRDSGLGKLFF.